A single T cell receptor beta chain is shown here with its context. Its antigen is undetermined. Autologous stem cell transplantation was followed by relapse in every patient, and brentuximab vedotin exposure varied. Magnetic negative selection was used to purify CD4+ T cells from thawed PBMCs. This CDR3 comprises 13 residues. V shed 2 bases and J shed 5 bases, with 10 bases lying between them. Germline lookup yields CDR1 MNHEY and CDR2 SMNVEV (reference sequence). TCRdb's table, derived via immunoSEQ multiplex PCR, lists solely in-frame clones and lacks some. The sample shows under 30,000 clones, about 85% of them seen only once. The record originates from a study of PD-1 blockade in classical Hodgkin lymphoma. Study-level results: With CD4+ cells, TCR diversity rose significantly by C4D1, but not with CD8+ cells. Reported baseline diversity: healthy donors highest, relapsed/refractory patients lowest. Lower baseline TCR diversity marked trial partial responders and progressors.

The sequences come from CD4+ T cells from blood, collected at baseline. The V and J genes are TRBV27 and TRBJ2-7; tentatively, D is TRBD1 (8 bases). This TCR came from a human donor with classical Hodgkin lymphoma. CDR3 in amino acids: CASSLTGGDEQYF. The CDR3 nucleotides are TGTGCCAGCAGTTTAACAGGGGGGGACGAGCAGTACTTC.